Listed here is a single T cell receptor beta chain. This CDR3 has 13 residues. Trimming cost V 2 bases and J 3 bases, with 8 bases left between them. Germline V gene sequence: CDR1 LNHDA, CDR2 SQIVND (reference sequence). This specimen comes from a study of low-dose radiotherapy and immunotherapy resistance in tumors. Background on the study: Per fraction, Cohort 1 was given 0.5 Gy every 2 weeks, for a total of 6.5 Gy. Each patient was administered nivolumab intravenously at 240 mg, which was a flat dose, every two weeks, along with intravenous ipilimumab at 1 mg/kg every six weeks. Every two weeks, cyclophosphamide 200 mg/m2 was infused one day before radiation plus immunotherapy.

Noted time point: after trial treatment. As to treatment: LDRT plus nivolumab, ipilimumab, low-dose cyclophosphamide and aspirin (RACIN trial). The treatment that donors received included nivolumab, ipilimumab, aspirin, low-dose cyclophosphamide and low-dose radiotherapy. Primers used for first-strand cDNA, a TRAV- and TRBV-specific set, covered both alpha and beta chains. With a constant-region primer and a V-primer adapter, TCRs were subjected to about 20 PCR cycles of amplification. In TCRdb, the reads were re-called with MiXCR into one record per CDR3 protein. The sample lists tens of thousands of distinct CDR3 sequences, more than 20% occurring once.

The V gene is TRBV19, the J gene TRBJ2-7, with D uncertain. The specimen was PBMCs, collected after low-dose radiotherapy plus immunotherapy. The receptor was derived from a female donor with ovarian cancer. CDR3 loop: CASSISPVYEQYF. The DNA of the CDR3 is TGTGCCAGTAGTATATCTCCAGTCTACGAGCAGTACTTC.